These 5 T cell receptor beta chains share one sample of origin, sequenced in a study of relationships among human T cell subsets. Semiquantitative ARM-PCR amplified T cell receptor alpha and beta CDR3 regions from mRNA. Exponential amplification used communal superprimers after tagged nested gene-specific primers in ARM-PCR. One entry per CDR3 protein results from TCRdb running MiXCR on the multiplex PCR reads. Of 13,000 to 15,000 distinct CDR3 sequences listed, over 45% are singletons. CD4+CD25+ regulatory T cells came from anti-CD25 bead selection of positively selected CD4+ cells. Sequenced input: Tregs sorted from blood. The receptors stem from a man aged 40-55 years in good health.

The V gene is TRBV20-1, the J gene TRBJ2-6; D not resolved. CDR1 and CDR2 from the germline V gene are DFQATT and SNEGSKA (reference sequence). CDR3 length equals 14 residues. Deletions cut 1 base from V and 1 base from J, with 5 bases between. CDR3 nucleotide sequence: TGCAGTGCTAGAGCAAGATCTGGGGCCAACGTCCTGACTTTC. This translates into CSARARSGANVLTF.

This clonotype was recorded only once. The chain joins TRBV28 to TRBJ1-1; D gene unclear. Germline-derived CDR1 and CDR2 are MDHEN and SYDVKM. V was trimmed by 6 bases and J by 1 base, leaving 9 bases between them. The CDR3 runs 13 residues. CDR3 coding DNA: TGTGCCAGCAGCTCAGTCCCGAACACTGAAGCTTTCTTT. Protein product: CASSSVPNTEAFF.

The CDR3 spells CASRVDSSNQPQHF. CDR3 sequence (DNA): TGTGCCAGCAGGGTCGACAGTAGCAATCAGCCCCAGCATTTT. The chain uses TRBV12-3 or TRBV12-4 and TRBJ1-5; D is perhaps TRBD1 (5 bases). The CDR3 is 14 amino acids. V was pared by 6 bases and J by 0 bases, with 9 bases between.

The table lists this clonotype with a few counts. V gene TRBV28 combines with J gene TRBJ1-1; D is undetermined. Looked up from germline, CDR1 is MDHEN and CDR2 is SYDVKM. The V end lost 8 bases, the J end lost 7 bases, and 17 bases lay between the germline ends. CDR3 size: 13 residues. CDR3: CASRVTVAGEAFF. Written as DNA, the CDR3 is TGTGCCAGCCGGGTTACAGTTGCAGGTGAAGCTTTCTTT.

The chain combines TRBV7-8 with TRBJ2-3; 10 bases match TRBD2. This CDR3 contains 15 residues. Germline CDR1 reads SGHVS; CDR2 reads FQNEAQ. V was clipped by 4 bases and J by 6 bases; unmatched bases: 7. As DNA, the CDR3 is TGTGCCAGCAGCTCCAGAGCGGGAGGGCCGGATACGCAGTATTTT. It specifies CASSSRAGGPDTQYF.